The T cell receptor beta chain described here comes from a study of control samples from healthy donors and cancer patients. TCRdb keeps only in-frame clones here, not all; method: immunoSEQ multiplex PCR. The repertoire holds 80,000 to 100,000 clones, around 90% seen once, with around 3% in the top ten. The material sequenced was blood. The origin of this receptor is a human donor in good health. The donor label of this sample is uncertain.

The CDR3 nucleotides are TGTGCCAGCAGCCTAGAGACTAGCGTCAATGAGCAGTTCTTC. Translating it yields CASSLETSVNEQFF. V usage is TRBV9 and J usage is TRBJ2-1, with TRBD2 matching over 8 bases. The V segment lost 4 bases and the J segment 6 bases; nucleotides outside the gene matches: 6. This CDR3 has 14 amino acids. Per germline, CDR1 SGDLS and CDR2 YYNGEE.